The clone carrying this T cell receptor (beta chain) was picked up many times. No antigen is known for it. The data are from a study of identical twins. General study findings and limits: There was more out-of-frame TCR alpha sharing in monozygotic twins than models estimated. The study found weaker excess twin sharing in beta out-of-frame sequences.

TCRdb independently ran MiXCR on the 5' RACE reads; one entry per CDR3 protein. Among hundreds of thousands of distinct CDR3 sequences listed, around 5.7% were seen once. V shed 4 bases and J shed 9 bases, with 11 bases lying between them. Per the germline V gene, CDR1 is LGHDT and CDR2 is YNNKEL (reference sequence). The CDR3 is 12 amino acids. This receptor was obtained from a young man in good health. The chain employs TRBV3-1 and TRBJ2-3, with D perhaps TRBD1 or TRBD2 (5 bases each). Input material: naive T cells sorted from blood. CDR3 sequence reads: CASSRGDGTQYF. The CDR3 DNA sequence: TGTGCCAGCAGCCGAGGGGACGGCACGCAGTATTTT.